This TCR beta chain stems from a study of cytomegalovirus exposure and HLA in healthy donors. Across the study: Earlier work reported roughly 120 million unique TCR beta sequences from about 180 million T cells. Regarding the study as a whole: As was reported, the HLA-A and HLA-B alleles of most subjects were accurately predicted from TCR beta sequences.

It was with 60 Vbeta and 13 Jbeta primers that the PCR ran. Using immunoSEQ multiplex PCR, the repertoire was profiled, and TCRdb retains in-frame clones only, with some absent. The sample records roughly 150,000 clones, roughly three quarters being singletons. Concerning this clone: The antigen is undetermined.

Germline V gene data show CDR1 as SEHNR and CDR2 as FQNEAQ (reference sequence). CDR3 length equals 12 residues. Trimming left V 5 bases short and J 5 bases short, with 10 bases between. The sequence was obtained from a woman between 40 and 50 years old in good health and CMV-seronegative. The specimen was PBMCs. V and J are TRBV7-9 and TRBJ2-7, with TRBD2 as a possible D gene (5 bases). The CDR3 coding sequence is TGTGCCAGCAGCGAAAGCGGAAACGAGCAGTACTTC. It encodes CASSESGNEQYF.